This T cell receptor (beta chain) originates from a study of T-cell reconstitution after alpha-beta-depleted transplantation in children. General study findings and limits: One year post-transplant, T-cell counts and diversity were largely derived from T cells produced anew.

The TCRbeta library was prepared with unique molecular identifiers. Using its own MiXCR run on the PCR reads, TCRdb lists one record per CDR3 protein. The table records about 210,000 distinct CDR3 sequences, roughly a sixth of them present only once. The trim removed 6 bases at V and 3 bases at J, leaving 7 bases unmatched. CDR1 SGHAT and CDR2 FQNNGV come from the germline V gene. This CDR3 spans 16 amino acids. This clonotype was detected a few times. Its antigen is currently unknown. This sequence originates from a male patient under 10 years old who had a stem cell transplant for acute lymphoblastic leukemia, so the T cells may come from the graft donor. This specimen consisted of PBMCs, mostly from graft donor cells, obtained 360 days after TCRalphabeta/CD19-depleted stem cell transplant. The rearrangement uses TRBV11-2 and TRBJ2-2, with 10 bases fitting TRBD2. The chain's CDR3 is CASRSQRGGDTGELFF. CDR3 coding DNA: TGTGCCAGCAGATCCCAGCGGGGGGGCGACACCGGGGAGCTGTTTTTT.